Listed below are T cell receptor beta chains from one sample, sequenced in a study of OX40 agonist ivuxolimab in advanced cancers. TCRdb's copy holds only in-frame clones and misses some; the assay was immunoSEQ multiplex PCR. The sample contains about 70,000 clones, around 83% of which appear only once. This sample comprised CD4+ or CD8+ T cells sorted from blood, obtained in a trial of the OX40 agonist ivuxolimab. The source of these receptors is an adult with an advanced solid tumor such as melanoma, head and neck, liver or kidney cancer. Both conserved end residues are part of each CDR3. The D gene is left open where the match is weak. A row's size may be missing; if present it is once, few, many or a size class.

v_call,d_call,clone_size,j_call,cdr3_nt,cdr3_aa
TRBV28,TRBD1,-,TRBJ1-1,TGTGCCAGCAGTTTACCAGGGGGGAACACTGAAGCTTTCTTT,CASSLPGGNTEAFF
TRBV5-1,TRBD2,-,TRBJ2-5,TGCGCCAGCAGCTCTTCTAGCGGGGGGGCCGGGGAGACCCAGTACTTC,CASSSSSGGAGETQYF
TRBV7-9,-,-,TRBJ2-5,TGTGCCAGCAGCTTTGGGCCCATCGAGACCCAGTACTTC,CASSFGPIETQYF
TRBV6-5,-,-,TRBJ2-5,TGTGCCAGCAGTTACTCCACGGGTCAAGAGACCCAGTACTTC,CASSYSTGQETQYF
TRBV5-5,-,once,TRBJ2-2,TGTGCCAGCAGCTTGGCTCCTCAGGGAGGTGGGACCGGGGAGCTGTTTTTT,CASSLAPQGGGTGELFF
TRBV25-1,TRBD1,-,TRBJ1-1,TGTGCCAGCCAGAGACAGGGTTTGAGCACTGAAGCTTTCTTT,CASQRQGLSTEAFF
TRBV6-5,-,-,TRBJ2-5,TGTGCCAGCAGTTACCAGGGGCTTGGGACCCAGTACTTC,CASSYQGLGTQYF
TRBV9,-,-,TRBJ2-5,TGTGCCAGCAGCGTATGGGGTCGAGAGGAGACCCAGTACTTC,CASSVWGREETQYF
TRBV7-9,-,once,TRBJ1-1,TGTGCCAGCAGTTTACCTGGACTCACGAACACTGAAGCTTTCTTT,CASSLPGLTNTEAFF
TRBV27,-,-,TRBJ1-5,TGTGCCAGCAGTTCCCTCGCAGGGGCCAATCAGCCCCAGCATTTT,CASSSLAGANQPQHF
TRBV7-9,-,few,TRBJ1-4,TGTGCCAGCAGTTACAGAACGGGTGAAAAACTGTTTTTT,CASSYRTGEKLFF
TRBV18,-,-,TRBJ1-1,TGTGCCAGCTCTCCCGTCATGAACACTGAAGCTTTCTTT,CASSPVMNTEAFF
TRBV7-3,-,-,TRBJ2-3,TGTGCCAGCAGCTCTTGGGGGTTAAGCACAGATACGCAGTATTTT,CASSSWGLSTDTQYF
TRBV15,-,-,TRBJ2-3,TGTGCCACCAGCCCCAAGGGGGGAGCCGAAACGCTAGATACGCAGTATTTT,CATSPKGGAETLDTQYF
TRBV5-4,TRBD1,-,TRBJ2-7,TGTGCCAGCAGCTTCCCTGCCGGGACAGGGGGCTCCGAGCAGTACTTC,CASSFPAGTGGSEQYF
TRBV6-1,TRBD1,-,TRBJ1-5,TGTGCCAGCAGTGAAGTTTTAATAGCAGGGGGTCGAGATCAGCCCCAGCATTTT,CASSEVLIAGGRDQPQHF
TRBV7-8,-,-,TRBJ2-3,TGTGCCAGCAGCACCTGGACGGGTGGCACAGATACGCAGTATTTT,CASSTWTGGTDTQYF
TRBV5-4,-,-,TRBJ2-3,TGTGCCAGCAGCTTTGATTACGGGAGCACAGATACGCAGTATTTT,CASSFDYGSTDTQYF
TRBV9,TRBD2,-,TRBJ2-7,TGTGCCAGCAGCCCCCGACTAGCGGGAGCCTACGAGCAGTACTTC,CASSPRLAGAYEQYF
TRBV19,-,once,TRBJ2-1,TGTGCCAGTAGATTCAGGGTAGCTGGCGACTCCTACAATGAGCAGTTCTTC,CASRFRVAGDSYNEQFF
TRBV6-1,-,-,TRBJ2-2,TGTGCCAGCAGTGAAGATAGCTACAGCCCGAGAAACACCGGGGAGCTGTTTTTT,CASSEDSYSPRNTGELFF
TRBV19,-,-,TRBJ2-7,TGTGCCAGTAGTATCAATTGGCGGGGAAGCTACGAGCAATACTTC,CASSINWRGSYEQYF
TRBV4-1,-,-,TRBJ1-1,TGCGCCAGCAGCCCACGCGCAGGAAACACTGAAGCTTTCTTT,CASSPRAGNTEAFF
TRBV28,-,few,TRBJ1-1,TGTGCCAGTGGGTTGAACACTGAAGCTTTCTTT,CASGLNTEAFF
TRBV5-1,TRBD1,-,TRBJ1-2,TGCGCCAGCAGCTTCGCTGGACAGGGTAGTGGCTACACCTTC,CASSFAGQGSGYTF
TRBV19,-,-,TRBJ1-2,TGTGCCAGTAGTATAGATTCGACAGTTCCTGGCTACACCTTC,CASSIDSTVPGYTF
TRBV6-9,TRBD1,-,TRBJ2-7,TGTGCCAGCAGTGACCGGGACAGGGTGTACGAGCAGTACTTC,CASSDRDRVYEQYF
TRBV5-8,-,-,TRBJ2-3,TGTGCCAGCAGCATCTTGGGGGCACAGTATTTT,CASSILGAQYF
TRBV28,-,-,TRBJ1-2,TGTGCCAGCAGTTTTAACAACTATGGCTACACCTTC,CASSFNNYGYTF
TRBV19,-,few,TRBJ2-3,TGTGCCAGTAGTGACACTAGCTCCCGAGATACGCAGTATTTT,CASSDTSSRDTQYF
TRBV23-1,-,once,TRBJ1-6,TGCGCCAGCGGCCCCAGGGCGGGCGAACTGGGTAATTCACCCCTCCACTTT,CASGPRAGELGNSPLHF
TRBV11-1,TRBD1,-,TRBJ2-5,TGTGCCAGCAGCTTAGAAACAGGGGAAGAGACCCAGTACTTC,CASSLETGEETQYF
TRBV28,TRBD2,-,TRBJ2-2,TGTGCCAGCAGCTTGAGGCGTGACAGCGGGGGATCGGCCGGGGAGCTGTTTTTT,CASSLRRDSGGSAGELFF
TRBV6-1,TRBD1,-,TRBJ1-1,TGTGCCGGGAAGGAGGGGGCCACGGACACTGAAGCTTTCTTT,CAGKEGATDTEAFF
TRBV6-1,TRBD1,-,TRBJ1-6,TGTGCCAGCAGTGTCGCCGGGACAGCCTATAATTCACCCCTCCACTTT,CASSVAGTAYNSPLHF
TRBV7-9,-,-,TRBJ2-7,TGTGCCAGCAGCTTAGGGTCTGTCGGCGAGCAGTACTTC,CASSLGSVGEQYF
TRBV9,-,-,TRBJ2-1,TGTGCCAGCAGCGTACCCCCCTACAATGAGCAGTTCTTC,CASSVPPYNEQFF
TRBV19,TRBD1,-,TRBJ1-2,TGTGCCAGTAGTAGCACCGGGACAGCCTATGGCTACACCTTC,CASSSTGTAYGYTF
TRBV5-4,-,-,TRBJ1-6,TGTGCCAGCAGCCGGGGACGGGGATATAATTCACCCCTCCACTTT,CASSRGRGYNSPLHF
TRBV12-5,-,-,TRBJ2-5,TGTGCTAGTCGCGCCCTCGAGGAGACCCAGTACTTC,CASRALEETQYF
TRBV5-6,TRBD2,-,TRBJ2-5,TGTGCCAGCAGCTTTGGAGGGAGGGAGGAGACCCAGTACTTC,CASSFGGREETQYF
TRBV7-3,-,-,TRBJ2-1,TGTGCCAGCAGCTTAAGGCTAGCAACTTTCAATGAGCAGTTCTTC,CASSLRLATFNEQFF
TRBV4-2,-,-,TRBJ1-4,TGTGCCAGCAGCCAAGGAGGGAATGAAAAACTGTTTTTT,CASSQGGNEKLFF
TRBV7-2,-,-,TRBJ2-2,TGTGCCAGCAGCTTATTAGGCCAATCGGGCGGGGAGCTGTTTTTT,CASSLLGQSGGELFF
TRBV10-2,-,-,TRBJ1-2,TGCGCCAGCAGCGAAGACAGACATGGCTACACCTTC,CASSEDRHGYTF
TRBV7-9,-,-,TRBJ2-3,TGTGCCAGCAGCTCCTTCGTGGATACGCAGTATTTT,CASSSFVDTQYF
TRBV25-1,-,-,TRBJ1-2,TGTGCCAGCAGTGAAGGAGGGTTTGTCGGTGGCTACACCTTC,CASSEGGFVGGYTF
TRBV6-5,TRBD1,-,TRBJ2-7,TGTGCCAGCAGTCCACGACAGGGTGCGGTCTACGAGCAGTACTTC,CASSPRQGAVYEQYF